The T cell receptor (beta chain) described here comes from a study of shared clonotypes between healthy human individuals. Notes on the study in general: It was anticipated that sequencing depth would influence how many clonotypes donors shared.

The data were produced by immunoSEQ multiplex PCR, yet TCRdb's version contains in-frame clones alone and is incomplete. In the table there are over 850,000 clones, approximately 80% of which are singletons. Details on this clone: Its antigen is as yet unknown.

Trimming stripped 6 bases from V and 2 bases from J, with 17 bases between. Germline CDR1 MNHEY, CDR2 SVGAGI. This CDR3 comprises 16 residues. Sequenced: memory CD4+ T cells from PBMCs. Noted subset: CD45RA-negative fraction. The chain carries TRBV6-5 and TRBJ1-5; a weak D match, TRBD1 (5 bases). The clonotype originates from a man aged 18 to 30 in good health. Some clones in this sample may be carry-over from other donors' samples. Here the CDR3 reads CASRYNRDARNQPQHF. The CDR3 region has the DNA TGTGCCAGCAGATACAACCGGGACGCCCGCAATCAGCCCCAGCATTTT.